The 23 T cell receptor beta chains below were found in one sample sequenced in a study of T-cell reconstitution after alpha-beta-depleted transplantation in children. Library preparation (for TCRbeta) was performed with unique molecular identifiers. TCRdb re-analysed the PCR reads in MiXCR, keeping a single row per CDR3 protein. The profile shows roughly 310,000 distinct CDR3 sequences, around 20% of them singletons. The input for sequencing was PBMCs, mostly from graft donor cells, taken 180 days after TCRalphabeta/CD19-depleted stem cell transplant. The receptors were sampled from a male patient aged 10-17 years who had a stem cell transplant for acute lymphoblastic leukemia, so the T cells may come from the graft donor.

This clonotype was counted many times. This chain uses TRBV20-1 with TRBJ1-1; D unresolved. Germline CDR1 reads DFQATT; CDR2 reads SNEGSKA (reference sequence). This CDR3 is 12 amino acids long. Trimming cost V 5 bases and J 6 bases, with 13 bases left between them. The CDR3 protein is CSALSRRAEAFF. CDR3 bases: TGCAGTGCTCTCAGTCGGAGGGCTGAAGCTTTCTTT.

The table lists this clonotype with a few counts. The chain employs TRBV15 and TRBJ1-2; no firm D call. Germline-derived CDR1 and CDR2 are LNHNV and YYDKDF (reference sequence). The CDR3 runs to 17 residues. The ends were cut back, 3 bases at V and 4 bases at J, with 21 bases in the middle. Written as DNA, the CDR3 is TGTGCCACCAGCAGGGATACCTCCGATCCCGGGGTCTATGGCTACACCTTC. Residues: CATSRDTSDPGVYGYTF.

Only a few counts were recorded for this clonotype. The chain recombines TRBV18 with TRBJ1-2, with 11 bases matching TRBD1. Germline CDR1 KGHSH, CDR2 LQKENI. This CDR3 comprises 14 residues. V dropped 6 bases and J dropped 5; count of bases not matched to a gene: 5. CDR3 sequence (DNA): TGTGCCAGCTCGCCCGGACAGGGGGCGTATGGCTACACCTTC. Encoded protein: CASSPGQGAYGYTF. Based on the CDR3 plus reference TRBV18 and TRBJ1-2, the full variable domain is NAGVMQNPRHLVRRRGQEARLRCSPMKGHSHVYWYRQLPEEGLKFMVYLQKENIIDESGMPKERFSAEFPKEGPSILRIQQVVRGDSAAYFCASSPGQGAYGYTFGSGTRLTVV.

This clonotype was found a few times. The chain joins TRBV3-1 to TRBJ2-7; 10 bases are shared with TRBD2. Germline CDR1 reads LGHDT; CDR2 reads YNNKEL (reference sequence). The CDR3 totals 15 residues. Trimming at V came to 7 bases and at J to 6 bases, leaving 12 bases not matched to a gene. The CDR3 region has the DNA TGTGCCAGCATCCTATCCGGGACTAGCGCTTCCGAGCAGTACTTC. Protein product: CASILSGTSASEQYF.

This clonotype showed up many times. The gene calls are TRBV29-1 and TRBJ1-1; D remains unclear. V was clipped by 5 bases and J by 1 base, with 8 bases between them. Per the germline V gene, CDR1 is SQVTM and CDR2 is ANQGSEA. The CDR3 sequence is 12 residues long. The CDR3 is CSVRVSNTEAFF. DNA of the CDR3: TGCAGCGTTCGGGTTTCGAACACTGAAGCTTTCTTT.

The chain is built from TRBV7-9 and TRBJ1-4; D perhaps matches TRBD1 (6 bases). The V gene lost 6 bases and the J gene lost 3 bases, with 11 bases spanning the gap. Germline CDR1 SEHNR, CDR2 FQNEAQ (reference sequence). The CDR3 sequence is 14 residues long. The CDR3 sequence is CASRATGSNEKLFF. The CDR3 nucleotides are TGTGCCAGCAGAGCGACAGGATCTAATGAAAAACTGTTTTTT.

This clonotype occurred a few times. The J gene is TRBJ1-2, the V gene TRBV24-1, with a weak D call TRBD1 (5 bases). This CDR3 contains 13 residues. The germline gives CDR1 KGHDR, CDR2 SFDVKD. Trimming left V 1 base short and J 10 bases short, with 12 bases between. The CDR3 loop reads CATSDFGRADYTF. As DNA, the CDR3 is TGTGCCACCAGTGATTTTGGCAGGGCCGACTACACCTTC.

The chain couples TRBV20-1 to TRBJ2-7, with 7 bases that match TRBD1. With 6 bases clipped from V and 0 bases from J, the junction kept 14 bases outside the gene matches. The CDR3 runs to 16 residues. Germline lookup yields CDR1 DFQATT and CDR2 SNEGSKA (reference sequence). The CDR3, as DNA: TGCAGTGCCAACCACGCCGGGACAGCTCTCTCCTACGAGCAGTACTTC. Amino acids: CSANHAGTALSYEQYF.

Comments on this clonotype: A read error may account for a junction end that differs from germline. The V call is TRBV9, the J call TRBJ2-5, with a tentative D call TRBD2 (6 bases). CDR3 length: 14 amino acids. CDR1 and CDR2 from the germline V gene are SGDLS and YYNGEE. The CDR3 sequence is CASSAVTPRETQHF. CDR3 nucleotide sequence: TGTGCCAGCAGCGCAGTCACTCCACGGGAGACCCAGCACTTC.

This chain connects TRBV6-2 or TRBV6-3 to TRBJ2-6, with D perhaps being TRBD1 or TRBD2 (5 bases each). The CDR3 runs 16 residues. V dropped 2 bases and J dropped 4 bases, with 12 bases sitting between them. In germline, CDR1 is MNHEY, CDR2 SVGEGT. CDR3 nucleotides: TGTGCCAGCAGTTACATCGGGGCGCCGGGGGCCAACGTCCTGACTTTC. This sequence encodes CASSYIGAPGANVLTF.

The chain joins TRBV10-2 to TRBJ2-7, with D uncertain. Trimming left V 3 bases short and J 4 bases short, with 7 bases between. Germline assignment: CDR1 WSHSY and CDR2 SAAADI. CDR3 length: 12 residues. This CDR3 is CASSDAGYEQYF. In DNA, the CDR3 is TGCGCCAGCAGTGATGCCGGGTACGAGCAGTACTTC.

The chain carries TRBV6-1 and TRBJ1-2, with 8 bases aligning to TRBD1. The CDR3 is 14 residues long. Germline assignment: CDR1 MNHNS and CDR2 SASEGT. The V gene end was trimmed by 8 bases and the J gene end by 1 base; junction bases not matched to a gene: 6. The CDR3 reads CASGLTGVNYGYTF. The CDR3 coding sequence is TGTGCCAGCGGCCTGACAGGGGTTAACTATGGCTACACCTTC.

The chain is built from TRBV7-2 and TRBJ2-7, with unresolved D. With 2 bases removed from V and 2 bases from J, the gap between germline ends came to 13 bases. Looked up from germline, CDR1 is SGHTA and CDR2 is FQGNSA. The CDR3 loop spans 15 amino acids. CDR3 loop: CASSLPKTRPYEQYF. The CDR3 DNA follows: TGTGCCAGCAGCTTACCCAAGACAAGACCCTACGAGCAGTACTTC.

V gene TRBV7-2 combines with J gene TRBJ1-1; D is unresolved. Germline V gene sequence: CDR1 SGHTA, CDR2 FQGNSA. V lost 3 bases and J 4 bases, leaving 18 bases between the germline ends. The CDR3 has 16 amino acids. The CDR3 DNA reads TGTGCCAGCAGCTTGGGTAGGGCCGGACGAGGCACTGAAGCTTTCTTT. Translation gives CASSLGRAGRGTEAFF.

This clonotype was observed a few times. CDR3 sequence: CASSSLSGKGFVIYEQYF. Here the CDR3 DNA reads TGTGCCAGCAGTTCCTTATCGGGGAAGGGGTTTGTTATCTACGAGCAGTACTTC. The rearrangement links TRBV5-6 to TRBJ2-7, with D tentatively TRBD1 or TRBD2 (5 bases each). Germline V CDR1 and CDR2: SGHDT, YYEEEE. This CDR3 comprises 18 residues. Trimming took off 5 bases at V and 3 bases at J, with 27 bases between the two ends.

The sample holds a few counts of this clonotype. Written as DNA, the CDR3 is TGTGCCAGCATCCTGGGCGGGGGGAACACTGAAGCTTTCTTT. Translation gives CASILGGGNTEAFF. The gene calls are TRBV12-3 or TRBV12-4 and TRBJ1-1; tentatively, D is TRBD1 (5 bases). This CDR3 is 14 amino acids long. V gave up 7 bases and J gave up 1 base, with 13 bases separating them.

This clonotype was counted only a few times. V usage is TRBV20-1 and J usage is TRBJ2-5; 10 positions agree with TRBD2. V was pared by 3 bases and J by 5 bases, with 9 bases of the junction left unmatched. The CDR3 is 15 amino acids. Germline V gene lookup returns CDR1 DFQATT and CDR2 SNEGSKA (reference sequence). The CDR3 coding sequence is TGCAGTGCTAGCCTAGCGGGAGTAAGGGGGGAGACCCAGTACTTC. Translated: CSASLAGVRGETQYF.

This clonotype was seen a handful of times. This chain joins TRBV4-1 and TRBJ1-1; D perhaps matches TRBD1 (5 bases). The germline V gene encodes CDR1 MGHRA and CDR2 YSYEKL. The CDR3 is 16 amino acids. Deletions cut 1 base from V and 1 base from J, with 13 bases between. CDR3 amino acids: CASSQALGGWNTEAFF. The CDR3 coding sequence is TGCGCCAGCAGCCAAGCTCTGGGGGGTTGGAACACTGAAGCTTTCTTT.

The gene calls are TRBV6-5 and TRBJ2-7; the D gene is possibly TRBD1 (6 bases). V was trimmed by 8 bases and J by 4 bases, leaving 15 bases between them. This CDR3 spans 13 amino acids. The germline gives CDR1 MNHEY, CDR2 SVGAGI. The CDR3: CASRTGNEYEQYF. CDR3 in DNA: TGTGCCAGCCGAACAGGGAATGAGTACGAGCAGTACTTC.

This clonotype was seen just once. The chain couples TRBV19 to TRBJ2-1; D is perhaps TRBD1 (6 bases). Trimming pared 7 bases from V and 5 bases from J, leaving 15 bases between. In germline, CDR1 is LNHDA, CDR2 SQIVND (reference sequence). This CDR3 has 14 residues. The DNA of the CDR3 is TGTGCCAGTACAAAGACAGGAGGAAACAATGAGCAGTTCTTC. Translated: CASTKTGGNNEQFF.

J is TRBJ1-5 and V is TRBV18, with D unresolved. V lost 9 bases to trimming and J lost 4 bases, with 13 bases between them. The CDR3 consists of 13 residues. CDR1 KGHSH and CDR2 LQKENI come from the germline V gene. CDR3 coding DNA: TGTGCCAGTTCGAGTAGTGTTAATCAGCCCCAGCATTTT. This sequence encodes CASSSSVNQPQHF. Looking up the rest from reference TRBV18 and TRBJ1-5 gives the full variable domain: NAGVMQNPRHLVRRRGQEARLRCSPMKGHSHVYWYRQLPEEGLKFMVYLQKENIIDESGMPKERFSAEFPKEGPSILRIQQVVRGDSAAYFCASSSSVNQPQHFGDGTRLSIL.

This clonotype occurred a few times. An end of the junction does not agree with germline; a read error may underlie this. The CDR3 DNA sequence: TGTGCGATCAGGGACGCGACTCCGAACACTGAAGCTTTCTTT. This translates into CAIRDATPNTEAFF. V and J are TRBV10-3 and TRBJ1-1; possibly TRBD1 for D (5 bases). This CDR3 spans 14 amino acids. Germline CDR1 reads ENHRY; CDR2 reads SYGVKD.

The chain has TRBV7-3 and TRBJ2-2; 14 bases match TRBD2. Germline CDR1 is SGHTA and CDR2 is FQGTGA. V shed 5 bases and J 6 bases; nucleotides not matched to a gene: 11. There are 18 residues in the CDR3. Written as DNA, the CDR3 is TGTGCCAGCAGCCCTCTGGGACTAGCGGGAGAAGTCTCCGGGGAGCTGTTTTTT. It translates to CASSPLGLAGEVSGELFF. Variable domain in full (rest from reference TRBV7-3 and TRBJ2-2): GAGVSQTPSNKVTEKGKYVELRCDPISGHTALYWYRQSLGQGPEFLIYFQGTGAADDSGLPNDRFFAVRPEGSVSTLKIQRTERGDSAVYLCASSPLGLAGEVSGELFFGEGSRLTVL.